What follows are 19 T cell receptor beta chains derived from one specimen sequenced in a study of T cell repertoires in ileal Crohn's disease. Produced via immunoSEQ multiplex PCR; TCRdb's table is partial and in-frame only. The sample has some 3,200 clones; 65% to 90% are singletons. As to time point: neoterminal ileum biopsy at postoperative endoscopy, about 6 months after surgery. Sequenced material: ileal tissue. These receptors were taken from an adult with Crohn's disease.

Turning to this clone: Other DNA sequences within the sample encode an identical CDR3. J is TRBJ2-5 and V is TRBV10-1, with D possibly TRBD2 on 6 matching bases. Germline V gene lookup returns CDR1 WNHNN and CDR2 SYGVQD (reference sequence). This CDR3 comprises 13 residues. V lost 4 bases to trimming and J lost 1 base, with 7 bases between them. CDR3 amino acids: CASSVGGQETQYF. CDR3 nucleotide sequence: TGCGCCAGCAGTGTCGGGGGCCAAGAGACCCAGTACTTC.

V and J are TRBV29-1 and TRBJ2-7; a possible D gene is TRBD1 (5 bases). This CDR3 comprises 12 residues. CDR1 SQVTM and CDR2 ANQGSEA come from the germline V gene. Trimming took 6 bases from V and 4 from J, leaving 13 bases between them. CDR3 DNA sequence: TGCAGCGTCGTTCTGGACACTTACGAGCAGTACTTC. Amino acids: CSVVLDTYEQYF.

The chain combines TRBV6-5 with TRBJ2-1; TRBD2 might be the D (6 bases). The germline V gene has CDR1 MNHEY and CDR2 SVGAGI. Trimming cost V 0 bases and J 13 bases, with 10 bases left between them. The CDR3 runs 12 residues. The CDR3, as DNA: TGTGCCAGCAGTTACTCGAACGGGAGACAGTTCTTC. It specifies CASSYSNGRQFF.

The chain uses TRBV4-2 and TRBJ2-1; D is possibly TRBD1 or TRBD2 (6 bases each). V was pared by 1 base and J by 0 bases, with 13 bases between. CDR1 is LGHNA, CDR2 YNFKEQ, per germline. This CDR3 comprises 17 residues. CDR3 residues: CASSQVPGAASYNEQFF. CDR3 bases: TGTGCCAGCAGCCAAGTCCCGGGGGCGGCCTCCTACAATGAGCAGTTCTTC.

This chain connects TRBV30 to TRBJ1-6; TRBD1 aligns across 7 bases. Germline loops: CDR1 GTSNPN, CDR2 SVGIG (reference sequence). This CDR3 is 14 amino acids long. J was trimmed by 8 bases and V by 0 bases; bases with no gene match: 4. Here the CDR3 DNA reads TGTGCCTGGAGTGTCGGACAGGACGATTCACCCCTCCACTTT. It codes for CAWSVGQDDSPLHF.

This chain joins TRBV9 and TRBJ2-3, with 10 bases fitting TRBD2. With V trimmed by 0 bases and J by 1 base, 2 bases remained unmatched. Per germline, CDR1 SGDLS and CDR2 YYNGEE. The CDR3 contains 16 residues. The CDR3 nucleotides read TGTGCCAGCAGCGTAGATCTAGCGGGGGGCACAGATACGCAGTATTTT. Translation: CASSVDLAGGTDTQYF.

This clone was counted only a few times. This same CDR3 is encoded by further DNA sequences in the sample. The chain carries TRBV7-9 and TRBJ1-2; D gene unclear. CDR3 length equals 14 residues. V was trimmed by 5 bases and J by 0 bases, leaving 10 bases between them. The V gene's germline CDR1 is SEHNR and CDR2 FQNEAQ (reference sequence). The CDR3 loop reads CASSPSGTNYGYTF. In nucleotides, the CDR3 is TGTGCCAGCAGCCCCTCGGGGACTAACTATGGCTACACCTTC.

The chain couples TRBV7-2 to TRBJ1-1; a weak D match, TRBD1 (5 bases). Germline CDR1 reads SGHTA; CDR2 reads FQGNSA. V was pared by 1 base and J by 4 bases, with 10 bases between. The CDR3 has 14 amino acids. The CDR3 nucleotides are TGTGCCAGCAGCTTAGACGGGGGATCCACTGAAGCTTTCTTT. It encodes CASSLDGGSTEAFF.

V usage is TRBV5-1 and J usage is TRBJ2-5, with a tentative D call TRBD2 (6 bases). Trimming shortened V by 3 bases and J by 5 bases, and 17 bases separated the two germline ends. Germline V lookup: CDR1 SGHRS, CDR2 YFSETQ. This CDR3 contains 15 residues. In nucleotides, the CDR3 is TGCGCCAGCAGCTCCGGGACTCTAGACGGGGAGACCCAGTACTTC. Amino acid sequence: CASSSGTLDGETQYF.

This clone showed up just once. The chain couples TRBV5-1 to TRBJ2-3; either TRBD1 or TRBD2 may fit D (5 bases each). The V end lost 5 bases, the J end lost 1 base, and 17 bases lay between the germline ends. From germline, CDR1 is SGHRS and CDR2 YFSETQ. There are 16 residues in the CDR3. CDR3 residues: CASRSRGGGGTDTQYF. The DNA of the CDR3 is TGCGCCAGCAGGTCCCGCGGTGGGGGAGGCACAGATACGCAGTATTTT.

The chain carries TRBV27 and TRBJ2-1; 9 bases match TRBD2. This CDR3 has 17 amino acids. Trimming took 3 bases from V and 4 from J; bases not matched to a gene: 10. The germline CDR1 and CDR2 sequences are MNHEY and SMNVEV (reference sequence). The CDR3 loop reads CASSLWGGGGRYNEQFF. DNA of the CDR3: TGTGCCAGCAGTTTGTGGGGCGGGGGGGGGCGTTACAATGAGCAGTTCTTC.

This clone was recorded a few times. The chain employs TRBV10-3 and TRBJ2-3; 13 nucleotides align to TRBD2. Germline loops: CDR1 ENHRY, CDR2 SYGVKD. The CDR3 runs to 19 residues. V lost 0 bases and J lost 0; bases outside the gene matches: 6. As DNA, the CDR3 is TGTGCCATCAGTGAGTCCGGGACTAGCGGGGATCCTAGCACAGATACGCAGTATTTT. Protein sequence: CAISESGTSGDPSTDTQYF.

As concerns this clone: The junction and the germline gene differ at one end; a read error may be behind it. The chain combines TRBV6-1 with TRBJ1-1; D remains unclear. There are 12 residues in the CDR3. The germline V gene encodes CDR1 MNHNS and CDR2 SASEGT. The CDR3 sequence is CASSEGGSRSIF. CDR3 nucleotides: TGTGCCAGCAGTGAAGGTGGCAGTAGGTCGATCTTT.

The CDR3 here is CASSQAPGQGDHNEQFF. CDR3 DNA sequence: TGCGCCAGCAGCCAGGCCCCGGGACAGGGGGATCACAATGAGCAGTTCTTC. V and J are TRBV4-1 and TRBJ2-1, with 11 bases that match TRBD1. CDR3 length: 17 amino acids. Per the germline V gene, CDR1 is MGHRA and CDR2 is YSYEKL. The ends lost 3 bases at V and 5 bases at J; junction bases unmatched: 9.

The chain is built from TRBV14 and TRBJ1-2; perhaps TRBD1 as D (5 bases). V was pared by 0 bases and J by 9 bases, with 14 bases between. Germline lookup yields CDR1 SGHDN and CDR2 FVKESK. The CDR3 extends over 14 amino acids. The CDR3 region has the DNA TGTGCCAGCAGCCAAGAAAACAGGCCCCCCAGCTACACCTTC. Translated, it gives CASSQENRPPSYTF.

V is TRBV25-1 and J is TRBJ1-2; possibly TRBD1 for D (6 bases). The CDR3 consists of 14 residues. V was pared by 3 bases and J by 4 bases, with 12 bases between. In germline, CDR1 is MGHDK, CDR2 SYGVNS. The CDR3 DNA reads TGTGCCAGCAGTGACAACCGACAGGTCTATGGCTACACCTTC. Translated, it gives CASSDNRQVYGYTF.

The chain couples TRBV6-4 to TRBJ1-2; D is ambiguous. With 2 bases removed from V and 4 bases from J, the gap between germline ends came to 14 bases. CDR1 and CDR2 from the germline V gene are MRHNA and SNTAGT. CDR3 length equals 15 residues. CDR3 nucleotides: TGTGCCAGCAGTGACACACCCCAAGCCCTCTATGGCTACACCTTC. Translation gives CASSDTPQALYGYTF.

V gene TRBV7-9 combines with J gene TRBJ1-6; no firm D call. Per germline, CDR1 SEHNR and CDR2 FQNEAQ (reference sequence). The V and J ends lost 3 bases and 6 bases respectively, with 0 bases between them. This CDR3 contains 11 residues. The CDR3 nucleotides are TGTGCCAGCAGCTTTAATTCACCCCTCCACTTT. It encodes CASSFNSPLHF.

V and J are TRBV7-8 and TRBJ2-7; D perhaps matches TRBD1 (6 bases). CDR1 is SGHVS, CDR2 FQNEAQ, per germline. CDR3 length: 14 amino acids. Trimming shortened V by 5 bases and J by 2 bases, and 13 bases separated the two germline ends. Here the CDR3 DNA reads TGTGCCAGCAGCACCCAGGGGAATGCCTACGAGCAGTACTTC. Translation: CASSTQGNAYEQYF.